This passage covers 11 T cell receptor beta chains from one sample sequenced in a study of blood T cell repertoires in COVID-19. Clones were read by immunoSEQ multiplex PCR, and TCRdb kept only the in-frame ones, dropping some. The sample records about 270,000 clones, around nine tenths being singletons. The specimen sequenced was peripheral blood. The receptors shown here come from a man aged 40-49 years who had recovered from COVID-19.

This rearrangement joins TRBV14 to TRBJ2-1; 7 nucleotides align to TRBD2. With 9 bases clipped from V and 7 bases from J, the junction kept 12 bases outside the gene matches. Germline CDR1 is SGHDN and CDR2 is FVKESK. The CDR3 sequence is 14 residues long. CDR3 DNA sequence: TGTGCCAGTGACCCTAGCGGCCCCCCTAATGAGCAGTTCTTC. Translating it yields CASDPSGPPNEQFF. Looking up the rest from reference TRBV14 and TRBJ2-1 gives the full variable domain: EAGVTQFPSHSVIEKGQTVTLRCDPISGHDNLYWYRRVMGKEIKFLLHFVKESKQDESGMPNNRFLAERTGGTYSTLKVQPAELEDSGVYFCASDPSGPPNEQFFGPGTRLTVL.

This chain uses TRBV24-1 with TRBJ2-1; 7 nucleotides align to TRBD2. V was clipped by 3 bases and J by 6 bases; unmatched bases: 10. This CDR3 has 16 residues. CDR1 KGHDR and CDR2 SFDVKD come from the germline V gene. The CDR3 nucleotides read TGTGCCACCAGTGATCTCCTTTGGGGAGGGCGCAATGAGCAGTTCTTC. This encodes CATSDLLWGGRNEQFF.

This chain connects TRBV25-1 to TRBJ2-7; D unclear. The V and J ends lost 2 bases and 2 bases respectively, with 10 bases between them. This CDR3 is 14 amino acids long. Germline CDR1 and CDR2: MGHDK and SYGVNS. The CDR3 nucleotides are TGTGCCAGCAGTGAAAGTCTAACCCCCTACGAGCAGTACTTC. This gives the protein CASSESLTPYEQYF.

The chain combines TRBV9 with TRBJ2-3; D gene uncertain. V gave up 2 bases and J gave up 6 bases, with 10 bases separating them. CDR1 SGDLS and CDR2 YYNGEE come from the germline V gene. The CDR3 contains 13 residues. The CDR3 region is CASSVGPRDTQYF. The CDR3, as DNA: TGTGCCAGCAGCGTGGGCCCCAGGGATACGCAGTATTTT.

This sequence joins TRBV3-1 (or the pseudogene TRBV3-2) and TRBJ1-2, with TRBD1 as a possible D gene (6 bases). Germline V lookup: CDR1 LGHDT, CDR2 YNNKEL (reference sequence). The CDR3 runs to 15 residues. Trimming pared 1 base from V and 0 bases from J, leaving 9 bases between. CDR3 amino acids: CASSQGEGANYGYTF. The CDR3 region has the DNA TGTGCCAGCAGCCAAGGAGAGGGGGCTAACTATGGCTACACCTTC.

The rearrangement uses TRBV4-1 and TRBJ2-7; 15 nucleotides match TRBD2. Unmatched junction bases numbered 18, after V lost 3 bases and J lost 6 bases. This CDR3 has 20 amino acids. The germline V gene has CDR1 MGHRA and CDR2 YSYEKL. The chain's CDR3 is CASSQTRLGLAGGRLGEQYF. The DNA for the CDR3 is TGCGCCAGCAGCCAGACTCGCCTCGGACTAGCGGGAGGGCGATTGGGCGAGCAGTACTTC.

The rearrangement links TRBV7-2 to TRBJ2-5, with unresolved D. The CDR3 length is 12 residues. CDR1 SGHTA and CDR2 FQGNSA come from the germline V gene. V lost 3 bases and J 7 bases, leaving 9 bases between the germline ends. The CDR3 region is CASSFSTGTQYF. CDR3 sequence (DNA): TGTGCCAGCAGCTTTTCTACGGGGACCCAGTACTTC.

V gene TRBV7-9 combines with J gene TRBJ2-4; no clear D. Germline CDR1 is SEHNR and CDR2 is FQNEAQ (reference sequence). The CDR3 has 12 amino acids. V gave up 6 bases and J gave up 10 bases, with 13 bases separating them. CDR3 amino acids: CASSSDIKIQYF. The CDR3, as DNA: TGTGCCAGCAGTTCAGACATAAAGATTCAGTACTTC.

This clone appeared once. The chain combines TRBV10-2 with TRBJ2-5, with D possibly TRBD1 on 5 matching bases. V was pared by 5 bases and J by 5 bases, with 12 bases between. CDR1 WSHSY and CDR2 SAAADI come from the germline V gene. CDR3 size: 13 residues. CDR3 in DNA: TGCGCCAGCAGTATCCAGGGTTGGGAGACCCAGTACTTC. Protein: CASSIQGWETQYF.

This clone was found once. V gene TRBV7-9 combines with J gene TRBJ2-7; D gene unclear. Germline assignment: CDR1 SEHNR and CDR2 FQNEAQ (reference sequence). CDR3 length: 12 amino acids. Deletions cut 5 bases from V and 2 bases from J, with 7 bases between. The DNA of the CDR3 is TGTGCCAGCAGCGTTGAGACCTACGAGCAGTACTTC. Translating gives CASSVETYEQYF.

In DNA, the CDR3 is TGTGCCAGCAGCCAACTAGGTCTCCGGGATAGCTCCTACAATGAGCAGTTCTTC. Translating it yields CASSQLGLRDSSYNEQFF. The V call is TRBV3-1 (or the pseudogene TRBV3-2), the J call TRBJ2-1; tentatively, D is TRBD2 (5 bases). Germline-derived CDR1 and CDR2 are LGHDT and YNNKEL (reference sequence). CDR3 size: 18 residues. Trimming shortened V by 2 bases and J by 0 bases, and 17 bases separated the two germline ends.